These T cell receptor beta chains were read from a single sample in a study of CXCR3-negative and CXCR3-positive naive CD8 T cells. With the 5' RACE reads reprocessed, TCRdb shows one record per CDR3 protein and no DNA. The table lists thousands of distinct CDR3 sequences. The sequencing sample was made of naive CXCR3- CD8+ T cells from blood. Receptor source: a human donor in good health. Some clones in this sample may be carry-over from other donors' samples. The CDR3 runs from the conserved cysteine through the conserved F or W. Fields, in order: V gene, J gene, clone size, CDR3 protein. Some rows mark clone size as missing; the rest say once, few, many or name a class of expanded clone.

TRBV12-5,TRBJ2-1,medium-sized,CASGLTSANEQFF
TRBV2,TRBJ1-1,medium-sized,CASKQYGAEDMNTEAFF
TRBV9,TRBJ2-1,NA,CASSVAGTLNEQFF
TRBV3-1,TRBJ2-4,medium-sized,CASSQGVSRDTSLDIQYF
TRBV2,TRBJ2-1,NA,CASRSPGGYGEQFF
TRBV7-2,TRBJ2-3,NA,CASSFSTSGPSTDTQYF
TRBV5-1,TRBJ1-2,medium-sized,CASSLAAGAVAGYTF
TRBV4-1,TRBJ2-7,NA,CASSQETGNEQYF
TRBV12-3/TRBV12-4,TRBJ2-7,medium-sized,CASSLGGSASYEQYF
TRBV7-8,TRBJ1-2,NA,CASSAQGSGYTF
TRBV4-1,TRBJ2-5,medium-sized,CASSLGAAQETQYF
TRBV6-5,TRBJ1-4,large,CASSYMRTGAKEKLFF
TRBV27,TRBJ1-1,NA,CASGALLYTEAFF
TRBV28,TRBJ2-1,NA,CASNTPRAPHDKNEQFF